This T cell receptor (beta chain) was sequenced during a study of blood T cell repertoires in COVID-19. About the research overall: The study drew acute and convalescent COVID-19 samples from the United States, Italy and Spain. PBMCs, B-cell-depleted T cells, or T cells provided the cDNA or gDNA that made up the material.

How the authors handled the data: Amplification from reference gene primers served as the basis for estimated nucleated cell counts. The data were produced by immunoSEQ multiplex PCR, yet TCRdb's version contains in-frame clones alone and is incomplete. From that table come the V and J calls and clone size; the DNA was used to work out D and trimming. The sample contains about 89,000 clones, around 89% of which appear only once. Germline V gives CDR1 SGHNT, CDR2 YENEEA. CDR3 size: 19 residues. Trimming pared 1 base from V and 6 bases from J, leaving 24 bases between. This chain uses TRBV11-3 with TRBJ2-2; possibly TRBD1 for D (6 bases). The origin of this receptor is a man aged 55 to 69 with acute or convalescent COVID-19. Source material: peripheral blood. CDR3 loop: CASSLVPPDRRVSAGELFF. The CDR3 nucleotides read TGTGCCAGCAGCTTAGTTCCCCCTGACAGGCGGGTTAGCGCCGGGGAGCTGTTTTTT.